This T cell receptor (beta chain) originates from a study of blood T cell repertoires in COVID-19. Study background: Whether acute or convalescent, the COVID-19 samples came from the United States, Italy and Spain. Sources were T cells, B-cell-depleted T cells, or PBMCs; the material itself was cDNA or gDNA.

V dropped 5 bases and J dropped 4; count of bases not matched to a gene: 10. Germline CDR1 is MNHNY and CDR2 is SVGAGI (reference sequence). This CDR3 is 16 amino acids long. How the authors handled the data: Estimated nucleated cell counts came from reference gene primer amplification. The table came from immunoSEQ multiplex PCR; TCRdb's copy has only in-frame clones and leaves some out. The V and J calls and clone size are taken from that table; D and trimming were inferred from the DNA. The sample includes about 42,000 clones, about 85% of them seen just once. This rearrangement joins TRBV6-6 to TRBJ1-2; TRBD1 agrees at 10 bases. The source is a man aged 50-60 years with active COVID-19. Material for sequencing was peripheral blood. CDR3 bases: TGTGCCAGCAGTGCCCAGGACAGGGGGAAACTCTATGGCTACACCTTC. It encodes CASSAQDRGKLYGYTF.